The table lists the clone carrying this TCR beta chain with a few counts. Its antigen is unknown. The data belong to a study of blood T cells in healthy people across ages. Study-level findings and limits: Conclusively comparing naive with antigen-experienced cells was impossible with unsorted PBMCs. The study found TCR beta diversity correlated strongly with naive T cell percentage.

Trimming removed 6 bases from V and 4 bases from J, with 10 bases in between. The germline V gene encodes CDR1 SGHAT and CDR2 FQDESV (reference sequence). The CDR3 totals 13 residues. All donors came from Russia, were Caucasian and healthy, and spanned ages about 6 to 95. Using a J-beta primer mix together with a sample-barcoded 5' primer, a second PCR was run for roughly 6 to 11 cycles. TCRdb reanalysed the 5' RACE reads using MiXCR and keeps one entry per CDR3 protein. The data contain around 2 million distinct CDR3 sequences, about 39% of them seen just once; the ten biggest clones take up more than 20%.

The V call is TRBV11-1, the J call TRBJ2-1; a possible D gene is TRBD2 (6 bases). This clonotype originated in a human donor in good health. The sequenced sample consisted of blood. DNA of the CDR3: TGTGCCAGCAGATCCGGGGGTTACAATGAGCAGTTCTTC. Its translation: CASRSGGYNEQFF.